This T cell receptor (beta chain) was identified in a study of breast tumors, draining lymph nodes, adjacent tissues (dated by TCRdb to the mid-2010s). Background on the whole study: TCR beta repertoires were compared across tumor, adjacent nontumor tissue and axillary lymph nodes obtained from breast cancer patients. In human breast cancer, the study set out to assess how tumor, surrounding tissue and draining lymph node repertoires relate to one another and whether T cells might be exchanged between them.

The axillary draining lymph nodes of breast cancer patients were the source of the lymph node samples. This clonotype has at least ten counts. No cognate antigen has been identified for it. No much larger clone is present one base from it, and per-base qualities are unavailable. Sequencing used an Illumina HiSeq 2000. Multiplex PCR amplification was used to generate the TCR beta chain libraries. High-throughput sequencing was used to analyze the amplified TCR beta chain products. TCRdb handled the public reads itself, with Q25 trimming in fastp and clone calling in MiXCR, and kept productive beta chains. Rows with one shared CDR3 protein collapse into an entry with the most common genes and DNA. This sample lists 270,000 or so distinct CDR3 sequences; roughly 30% were detected once. 1.1% of the sample belongs to the ten largest clones. The paper as a whole reports these results and caveats: The study presented the conclusion that tumor T cells originate in lymph nodes as consistent with a hypothesis, not as something directly demonstrated. Tumor and nontumor tissue repertoires were found to be significantly more similar in luminal-like than in basal-like breast cancer. Tumor T-cell repertoires showed less diversity than lymph node repertoires and more diversity than nontumor tissue repertoires, and tumor T-cell repertoires showed preferential V and J gene usage. The data were judged consistent with most tumor T cells deriving from the lymph node and then expanding within tumor tissue.

The sequencing sample was made of axillary lymph node tissue. The sequence was collected from a female donor with breast cancer. Some clones in this sample may be carry-over from other donors' samples.

The CDR3 sequence is CASSLSLEGRNEQFF. The DNA reads TGTGCCAGCAGTCTATCGTTAGAGGGGCGAAATGAGCAGTTCTTC. Rearrangement joined TRBV11-3 to TRBJ2-1; the D call is tentative, TRBD1 or TRBD2, as each matches 5 bases. The germline ends are 19 bases apart after V is trimmed by 6 bases and J by 7 bases. The germline V gene supplies CDR1 SGHNT and CDR2 YENEEA. The CDR3 numbers 15 residues from cysteine through phenylalanine. Only the CDR3 DNA is retained, 45 bases long and in frame from the first base.